The 32 T cell receptor beta chains given below trace back to one sample, sequenced in a study of tumor-infiltrating lymphocytes in localized non-small cell lung cancer. Using immunoSEQ multiplex PCR, the repertoire was profiled, and TCRdb retains in-frame clones only, with some absent. In the table there are over 9,000 clones, just over 85% of which are singletons. The material sequenced was uninvolved lung tissue not adjacent to the tumor. The source is a human donor with non-small cell lung cancer.

The rearrangement links TRBV7-6 to TRBJ2-5; possible D gene TRBD2, 6 bases. The V and J ends lost 3 bases and 1 base respectively, with 9 bases between them. This CDR3 has 14 residues. Looked up from germline, CDR1 is SGHVS and CDR2 is FNYEAQ. CDR3 sequence reads: CASSFRGTQETQYF. The CDR3 nucleotides are TGTGCCAGCAGCTTCCGGGGGACCCAAGAGACCCAGTACTTC.

The chain couples TRBV5-1 to TRBJ2-1; 13 bases fit TRBD2. Germline V gene sequence: CDR1 SGHRS, CDR2 YFSETQ. The J segment lost 5 bases and the V segment lost 4 bases, leaving 6 bases of the junction unmatched. CDR3 length: 16 residues. CDR3 DNA: TGCGCCAGCAGCCTAACCGGACTAGCGGGGGACAATGAGCAGTTCTTC. Residues: CASSLTGLAGDNEQFF.

V and J are TRBV2 and TRBJ2-7; D not resolved. Germline V gives CDR1 SNHLY, CDR2 FYNNEI. V was cut by 7 bases and J by 7 bases, with 14 bases left in between. The CDR3 loop spans 12 amino acids. The CDR3 here is CASTPDLKEQYF. CDR3 bases: TGTGCCAGCACCCCTGACCTTAAGGAGCAGTACTTC.

The J gene is TRBJ2-7, the V gene TRBV19; D may be TRBD1 or TRBD2 (7 bases each). This CDR3 comprises 16 residues. Trimming removed 6 bases from V and 5 bases from J, with 23 bases in between. CDR1 and CDR2 from the germline V gene are LNHDA and SQIVND (reference sequence). The CDR3 nucleotides read TGTGCCAGTAGCGATCAACAGGGGAAAGGGAGGGACGAGCAGTACTTC. It is translated as CASSDQQGKGRDEQYF.

The rearrangement uses TRBV18 and TRBJ1-6; D ambiguous. Trimming took 2 bases from V and 7 from J, leaving 6 bases between them. Germline loops: CDR1 KGHSH, CDR2 LQKENI. This CDR3 is built from 13 residues. This CDR3 is CASSPNANSPLHF. In nucleotides, the CDR3 is TGTGCCAGCTCACCAAATGCGAATTCACCCCTCCACTTT.

The chain couples TRBV6-1 to TRBJ2-3; 10 nucleotides line up with TRBD2. From germline, CDR1 is MNHNS and CDR2 SASEGT. The CDR3 extends over 15 amino acids. Losses at the gene ends were 7 bases for V and 6 bases for J; bases not matched to a gene: 10. CDR3 residues: CASTPGLAGADTQYF. The CDR3 DNA reads TGTGCCAGCACTCCAGGGCTAGCGGGGGCTGATACGCAGTATTTT.

The CDR3 DNA reads as TGCAGCGTTGTGCAGGTCTCTGATGAGCAGTTCTTC. Residues: CSVVQVSDEQFF. V and J are TRBV29-1 and TRBJ2-1; D is uncertain. V lost 4 bases, J lost 8 bases, and 12 bases lay in between. This CDR3 is 12 amino acids long. The germline gives CDR1 SQVTM, CDR2 ANQGSEA.

This rearrangement joins TRBV7-2 to TRBJ1-2, with 10 bases lining up with TRBD1. The CDR3 spans 15 residues. Looked up from germline, CDR1 is SGHTA and CDR2 is FQGNSA. V shed 4 bases and J 0 bases; nucleotides not matched to a gene: 2. The CDR3: CASSSTGGPNYGYTF. Written as DNA, the CDR3 is TGTGCCAGCAGCTCGACAGGGGGCCCTAACTATGGCTACACCTTC. Based on the CDR3 plus reference TRBV7-2 and TRBJ1-2, the full variable domain is GAGVSQSPSNKVTEKGKDVELRCDPISGHTALYWYRQSLGQGLEFLIYFQGNSAPDKSGLPSDRFSAERTGGSVSTLTIQRTQQEDSAVYLCASSSTGGPNYGYTFGSGTRLTVV.

V gene TRBV2 combines with J gene TRBJ1-1; D gene uncertain. V shed 5 bases and J shed 1 base, with 14 bases lying between them. Per germline, CDR1 SNHLY and CDR2 FYNNEI. The CDR3 totals 15 residues. This CDR3 is CASSREIGSNTEAFF. CDR3 DNA: TGTGCCAGCAGTCGGGAGATAGGTTCGAACACTGAAGCTTTCTTT.

The chain is built from TRBV9 and TRBJ1-3; D might be TRBD1 (5 bases). The germline CDR1 and CDR2 sequences are SGDLS and YYNGEE. The V and J ends lost 0 bases and 2 bases respectively, with 9 bases between them. The CDR3 covers 15 residues. The DNA of the CDR3 is TGTGCCAGCAGCGTAGAAGGGACCGCTGGAAACACCATATATTTT. This gives the protein CASSVEGTAGNTIYF.

CDR3 protein: CASSPEGLSTDTQYF. The CDR3 coding sequence is TGCGCCAGCAGCCCGGAGGGGTTGAGCACAGATACGCAGTATTTT. This chain links TRBV5-1 with TRBJ2-3; TRBD2 might be the D (6 bases). V was cut by 4 bases and J by 0 bases, with 12 bases left in between. Germline V gene sequence: CDR1 SGHRS, CDR2 YFSETQ. CDR3 length: 15 amino acids.

V usage is TRBV9 and J usage is TRBJ1-2; D ambiguous. Germline V gene data show CDR1 as SGDLS and CDR2 as YYNGEE. Trimming cost V 4 bases and J 3 bases, with 10 bases left between them. This CDR3 is 13 amino acids long. The CDR3 sequence: CASSLDGDYGYTF. Written as DNA, the CDR3 is TGTGCCAGCAGCTTAGACGGTGACTATGGCTACACCTTC.

The chain uses TRBV5-1 and TRBJ1-2; 8 bases line up with TRBD1. This CDR3 region has 15 residues. The junction had 10 bases not matched to a gene; V was cut back by 4 bases and J by 5 bases. Germline CDR1 reads SGHRS; CDR2 reads YFSETQ. The CDR3 DNA sequence: TGCGCCAGCAGCCCCACGGGACAGGACTTATATGGCTACACCTTC. Translation gives CASSPTGQDLYGYTF.

This chain's CDR3 is CATSREKFQPQHF. CDR3 sequence (DNA): TGTGCCACCAGCAGAGAAAAGTTTCAGCCCCAGCATTTT. The V and J genes are TRBV15 and TRBJ1-5, with D hard to call. CDR3 size: 13 residues. V was pared by 0 bases and J by 6 bases, with 6 bases between. The V gene's germline CDR1 is LNHNV and CDR2 YYDKDF (reference sequence).

The rearrangement joins TRBV6-1 to TRBJ2-6, with TRBD2 as a possible D gene (6 bases). Germline V gene sequence: CDR1 MNHNS, CDR2 SASEGT. The CDR3 extends over 15 amino acids. V was shortened by 6 bases and J by 0 bases, with 9 bases between the two germline ends. The CDR3 region has the DNA TGTGCCAGCAGCCCGGAGGGCTCTGGGGCCAACGTCCTGACTTTC. Protein product: CASSPEGSGANVLTF.

The chain joins TRBV7-2 to TRBJ1-2; 7 positions match TRBD1. Trimming took 3 bases from V and 8 from J; bases not matched to a gene: 6. This CDR3 is built from 13 residues. Germline CDR1 SGHTA, CDR2 FQGNSA. CDR3: CASSFRQGRGYTF. The CDR3 DNA reads TGTGCCAGCAGCTTCCGACAGGGTCGGGGCTACACCTTC. The full variable domain, with the rest looked up from reference TRBV7-2 and TRBJ1-2, is GAGVSQSPSNKVTEKGKDVELRCDPISGHTALYWYRQSLGQGLEFLIYFQGNSAPDKSGLPSDRFSAERTGGSVSTLTIQRTQQEDSAVYLCASSFRQGRGYTFGSGTRLTVV.

This clone occurred a few times. The genes are TRBV5-1 and TRBJ1-3; tentatively, D is TRBD1 (6 bases). The V and J ends lost 0 bases and 2 bases respectively, with 12 bases between them. The germline V gene has CDR1 SGHRS and CDR2 YFSETQ. This CDR3 has 16 residues. The CDR3 DNA follows: TGCGCCAGCAGCTTGGACGGGGGGCTAGCTGGAAACACCATATATTTT. This codes for CASSLDGGLAGNTIYF.

The chain couples TRBV7-9 to TRBJ1-1; 7 nucleotides align to TRBD1. CDR3 length: 13 residues. The germline CDR1 and CDR2 sequences are SEHNR and FQNEAQ (reference sequence). Trimming at V came to 2 bases and at J to 7 bases, leaving 4 bases not matched to a gene. The CDR3, as DNA: TGTGCCAGCAGCTTAAGGGCAGGGGGTGAAGCTTTCTTT. Translating gives CASSLRAGGEAFF.

The V call is TRBV4-1, the J call TRBJ1-4; D remains unclear. V was cut by 0 bases and J by 7 bases, with 3 bases left in between. CDR3 length equals 12 residues. Germline CDR1 is MGHRA and CDR2 is YSYEKL. For the CDR3, the DNA is TGCGCCAGCAGCCAAGATATTGAAAAACTGTTTTTT. As protein: CASSQDIEKLFF.

The J gene is TRBJ2-1, the V gene TRBV5-5; D not resolved. Germline CDR1 reads SGHKS; CDR2 reads YYEKEE (reference sequence). The CDR3 is 15 amino acids. Trimming stripped 4 bases from V and 0 bases from J, with 11 bases between. CDR3 in amino acids: CASSPAPSSYNEQFF. The CDR3 coding sequence is TGTGCCAGCAGCCCGGCCCCCAGCTCCTACAATGAGCAGTTCTTC.

The rearrangement uses TRBV7-2 and TRBJ1-2; D not certain. Deletions cut 3 bases from V and 2 bases from J, with 1 base between. Germline CDR1 reads SGHTA; CDR2 reads FQGNSA. The CDR3 has 11 residues. CDR3 residues: CASSLNYGYTF. The CDR3 DNA reads TGTGCCAGCAGCTTGAACTATGGCTACACCTTC.

The gene calls are TRBV11-1 and TRBJ2-2, with 8 nucleotides matching TRBD1. Looked up from germline, CDR1 is SGHAT and CDR2 is FQDESV (reference sequence). V lost 4 bases, J lost 0 bases, and 4 bases stayed unmatched. This CDR3 is 16 amino acids long. DNA of the CDR3: TGTGCCAGCAGCTCCAGGGGGCCCCCGAACACCGGGGAGCTGTTTTTT. The encoded protein is CASSSRGPPNTGELFF.

The chain has TRBV6-1 and TRBJ1-1; D is undetermined. The germline V gene has CDR1 MNHNS and CDR2 SASEGT. The CDR3 loop spans 17 amino acids. Trimming cost V 1 base and J 1 base, with 16 bases left between them. CDR3 sequence reads: CASSEVWQGGRNTEAFF. The CDR3 DNA follows: TGTGCCAGCAGTGAAGTCTGGCAAGGTGGGCGGAACACTGAAGCTTTCTTT.

The chain recombines TRBV7-9 with TRBJ2-1; a possible D gene is TRBD2 (7 bases). V lost 5 bases and J 0 bases, leaving 11 bases between the germline ends. Germline CDR1 SEHNR, CDR2 FQNEAQ (reference sequence). This CDR3 comprises 15 residues. Here the CDR3 DNA reads TGTGCCAGCAGCCCCCGGGGGGCCTCCTACAATGAGCAGTTCTTC. It yields the protein CASSPRGASYNEQFF.

This clone was found once. V usage is TRBV4-1 and J usage is TRBJ2-1; TRBD1 aligns across 7 bases. CDR3 size: 14 residues. Germline trimming cut 5 bases from V and 9 bases from J; bases unmatched to any gene: 10. Germline V lookup: CDR1 MGHRA, CDR2 YSYEKL. The CDR3 reads CASSLAEGAVEQFF. CDR3 in DNA: TGCGCCAGCAGCTTAGCCGAGGGGGCGGTTGAGCAGTTCTTC.

This sequence joins TRBV2 and TRBJ2-7; no firm D call. Trimming removed 4 bases from V and 0 bases from J, with 13 bases in between. This CDR3 region has 15 residues. Germline CDR1 reads SNHLY; CDR2 reads FYNNEI. The CDR3 region is CASSGLDISSYEQYF. The CDR3 DNA follows: TGTGCCAGCAGTGGGTTAGACATCAGCTCCTACGAGCAGTACTTC.

The chain employs TRBV27 and TRBJ2-5; TRBD2 might be the D (6 bases). Germline lookup yields CDR1 MNHEY and CDR2 SMNVEV (reference sequence). The CDR3 sequence is 15 residues long. Trimming shortened V by 1 base and J by 5 bases, and 14 bases separated the two germline ends. The CDR3 DNA sequence: TGTGCCAGCAGTTTATTCGGACCCGGAGGGGAGACCCAGTACTTC. This encodes CASSLFGPGGETQYF.

The chain recombines TRBV4-1 with TRBJ1-1; D gene ambiguous. This CDR3 spans 14 amino acids. Deletions cut 0 bases from V and 11 bases from J, with 16 bases between. The V gene's germline CDR1 is MGHRA and CDR2 YSYEKL. The CDR3 region has the DNA TGCGCCAGCAGCCAAGATACACAGCTCCCCCCCGCTTTCTTT. It is translated as CASSQDTQLPPAFF.

This sequence joins TRBV7-2 and TRBJ1-5, with D unresolved. CDR3 length: 13 amino acids. Germline V lookup: CDR1 SGHTA, CDR2 FQGNSA. Trimming took 6 bases from V and 1 from J, leaving 7 bases between them. The DNA for the CDR3 is TGTGCCAGCAGTGGGTCGAGCAATCAGCCCCAGCATTTT. Translating gives CASSGSSNQPQHF.

The V gene is TRBV18, the J gene TRBJ1-2, with 12 bases that match TRBD1. Unmatched junction bases numbered 0, after V lost 2 bases and J lost 8 bases. The CDR3 has 13 amino acids. CDR1 KGHSH and CDR2 LQKENI come from the germline V gene. The CDR3 here is CASSPGTGGGYTF. CDR3 in DNA: TGTGCCAGCTCACCAGGGACAGGGGGCGGCTACACCTTC.

CDR3 residues: CASSFDRGTYEQYF. DNA for the CDR3: TGTGCCAGCAGCTTTGACAGGGGAACCTACGAGCAGTACTTC. J is TRBJ2-7 and V is TRBV7-9; 8 positions agree with TRBD1. This CDR3 region has 14 residues. The V gene's germline CDR1 is SEHNR and CDR2 FQNEAQ (reference sequence). J gave up 2 bases and V 3 bases, and 3 bases lay outside the gene matches.

The V gene is TRBV20-1, the J gene TRBJ1-1; D remains unclear. The CDR3 is made up of 11 amino acids. V dropped 3 bases and J dropped 7 bases, with 9 bases sitting between them. Looked up from germline, CDR1 is DFQATT and CDR2 is SNEGSKA (reference sequence). The CDR3 nucleotides read TGCAGTGCTAGTGGCGAAGTTGAAGCTTTCTTT. This encodes CSASGEVEAFF.